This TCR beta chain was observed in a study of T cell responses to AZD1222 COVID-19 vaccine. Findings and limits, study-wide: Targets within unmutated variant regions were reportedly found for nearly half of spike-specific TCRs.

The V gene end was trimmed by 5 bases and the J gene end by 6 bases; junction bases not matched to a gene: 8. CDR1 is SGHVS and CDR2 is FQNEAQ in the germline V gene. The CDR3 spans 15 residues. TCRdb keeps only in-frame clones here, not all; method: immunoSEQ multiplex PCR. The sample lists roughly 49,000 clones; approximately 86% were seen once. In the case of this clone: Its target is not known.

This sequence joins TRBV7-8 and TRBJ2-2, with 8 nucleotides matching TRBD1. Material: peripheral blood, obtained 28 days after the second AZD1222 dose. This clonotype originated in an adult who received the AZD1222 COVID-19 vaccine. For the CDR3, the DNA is TGTGCCAGCAGCAGCTCCAGGGGGCAGGCCGGGGAGCTGTTTTTT. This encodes CASSSSRGQAGELFF.